Presented here are 14 T cell receptor beta chains from one specimen sequenced in a study of shared clonotypes between healthy human individuals. The protocol was immunoSEQ multiplex PCR, while the TCRdb copy is restricted to in-frame clones and leaves out a portion. The sample carries around 500,000 clones, 65% to 85% recorded once. Sequenced input: PBMCs. These receptors were taken from a woman in her 40s in good health. Some clones in this sample may be carry-over from other donors' samples.

The count of this clone is one. This chain links TRBV29-1 with TRBJ2-2; 7 nucleotides align to TRBD1. After removal of 4 bases from V and 5 bases from J, the junction contained 4 bases not matched to a gene. This CDR3 comprises 13 residues. Germline assignment: CDR1 SQVTM and CDR2 ANQGSEA. The CDR3 loop reads CSVAPTGTGELFF. CDR3 nucleotides: TGCAGCGTTGCCCCGACAGGGACCGGGGAGCTGTTTTTT.

As concerns this clone: It differs at one base from a far larger clone, so likely a read error. The sample carries other DNA sequences with the same CDR3. The rearrangement uses TRBV29-1 and TRBJ2-3; 9 positions agree with TRBD2. The CDR3 has 15 residues. Unmatched junction bases numbered 14, after V lost 8 bases and J lost 5 bases. Germline V gene lookup returns CDR1 SQVTM and CDR2 ANQGSEA. The CDR3 sequence is CSLPLVAGVLDTQYF. The CDR3 DNA follows: TGCAGCCTCCCCTTGGTAGCGGGAGTCTTAGATACGCAGTATTTT.

This clone was picked up a small number of times. This chain links TRBV7-9 with TRBJ2-1; D might be TRBD1 (7 bases). Germline assignment: CDR1 SEHNR and CDR2 FQNEAQ (reference sequence). Trimming removed 6 bases from V and 5 bases from J, with 23 bases in between. The CDR3 covers 17 residues. This CDR3 reads CASRPDGGRGANNEQFF. CDR3 coding DNA: TGTGCCAGCAGACCCGATGGTGGCAGGGGGGCCAACAATGAGCAGTTCTTC. The full variable domain, rest sourced from reference TRBV7-9 and TRBJ2-1, is DTGVSQNPRHKITKRGQNVTFRCDPISEHNRLYWYRQTLGQGPEFLTYFQNEAQLEKSRLLSDRFSAERPKGSFSTLEIQRTEQGDSAMYLCASRPDGGRGANNEQFFGPGTRLTVL.

Worth noting for this clone: Since a far larger clone is one base different, this is likely a read error. It is likely a read error, because the conserved phenylalanine at the end of the CDR3 is missing. Other DNA variants within this sample encode the same CDR3. V is TRBV25-1 and J is TRBJ2-7; 8 bases map to TRBD2. Germline V lookup: CDR1 MGHDK, CDR2 SYGVNS. Trimming removed 3 bases from V and 5 bases from J; junction bases left unmatched: 12. The CDR3 consists of 16 residues. The CDR3 DNA reads as TGTGCCAGCAGTGACCTCACTAGCGGCCATAGGGACGAGCAGTACTTA. Its translation: CASSDLTSGHRDEQYL.

CDR3 nucleotides: TGTGCCAGTAGTATAGGAGGGCAGCCTCGAGGGACCCAGTACTTC. Its protein is CASSIGGQPRGTQYF. The chain links TRBV19 to TRBJ2-5; possibly TRBD2 for D (5 bases). The V gene lost 1 base and the J gene lost 7 bases, with 16 bases spanning the gap. The CDR3 totals 15 residues. Germline V lookup: CDR1 LNHDA, CDR2 SQIVND (reference sequence).

This clone has only a few counts. V is TRBV15 and J is TRBJ2-7, with D uncertain. Trimming took 11 bases from V and 2 from J, leaving 16 bases between them. Germline CDR1 reads LNHNV; CDR2 reads YYDKDF (reference sequence). CDR3 length equals 13 residues. The CDR3 DNA reads TGTGCCTCGCCCCCGCGCAGGCCCTACGAGCAGTACTTC. Its protein product is CASPPRRPYEQYF.

The chain links TRBV10-2 to TRBJ2-7; possibly TRBD1 for D (5 bases). Between the trimmed V and J ends, which lost 2 bases and 0 bases, there was a span of 11 bases. Germline assignment: CDR1 WSHSY and CDR2 SAAADI. The CDR3 contains 15 residues. CDR3 coding DNA: TGCGCCAGCAGTGAGGACCCGGACACCTCCTACGAGCAGTACTTC. It codes for CASSEDPDTSYEQYF.

The V call is TRBV10-3, the J call TRBJ1-4; no definite D call. V lost 0 bases and J lost 7, with 9 bases in between. Germline values: CDR1 ENHRY, CDR2 SYGVKD. CDR3 length equals 14 residues. The CDR3 protein is CAISESAESEKLFF. DNA of the CDR3: TGTGCCATCAGTGAGTCGGCGGAATCTGAAAAACTGTTTTTT.

The chain carries TRBV6-6 and TRBJ2-3; the D is unclear. Germline-derived CDR1 and CDR2 are MNHNY and SVGAGI (reference sequence). CDR3 length: 15 amino acids. Deletions cut 0 bases from V and 2 bases from J, with 9 bases between. DNA for the CDR3: TGTGCCAGCAGTTACTCTGGCATAAACACAGATACGCAGTATTTT. Translated, it gives CASSYSGINTDTQYF.

The CDR3 protein is CASSVGLAGYEQFF. CDR3 nucleotide sequence: TGTGCCAGCAGCGTTGGGCTAGCGGGATATGAGCAGTTCTTC. V is TRBV9 and J is TRBJ2-1; the match to TRBD2 covers 9 bases. Germline V gene lookup returns CDR1 SGDLS and CDR2 YYNGEE. The V segment lost 2 bases and the J segment 8 bases; nucleotides outside the gene matches: 5. The CDR3 covers 14 residues.

The V and J genes are TRBV6-6 and TRBJ2-7, with 12 bases aligning to TRBD1. Trimming took 0 bases from V and 3 from J; bases not matched to a gene: 3. CDR3 length: 16 amino acids. The germline V gene has CDR1 MNHNY and CDR2 SVGAGI (reference sequence). The chain's CDR3 is CASSYSRDRGLYEQYF. The CDR3 coding sequence is TGTGCCAGCAGTTACTCCCGGGACAGGGGGCTCTACGAGCAGTACTTC.

The rearrangement uses TRBV28 and TRBJ1-3; 10 bases are shared with TRBD1. Trimming removed 5 bases from V and 3 bases from J; junction bases left unmatched: 7. Germline CDR1 MDHEN, CDR2 SYDVKM. CDR3 size: 16 residues. The CDR3 bases are TGTGCCAGCAGTCCCCAGACAGGGGGCTTTGGAAACACCATATATTTT. This codes for CASSPQTGGFGNTIYF.

The chain recombines TRBV6-5 with TRBJ1-2; TRBD1 is a possible D gene (6 bases). The V end lost 6 bases, the J end lost 4 bases, and 15 bases lay between the germline ends. CDR1 MNHEY and CDR2 SVGAGI come from the germline V gene. The CDR3 has 14 amino acids. CDR3 region: CASSYAAGAYGYTF. CDR3 sequence (DNA): TGTGCCAGCAGCTATGCCGCAGGGGCCTATGGCTACACCTTC.

V and J are TRBV5-6 and TRBJ1-1; perhaps TRBD1 as D (5 bases). The CDR3 loop spans 13 amino acids. The V and J ends lost 1 base and 5 bases respectively, with 9 bases between them. Germline CDR1 reads SGHDT; CDR2 reads YYEEEE. The CDR3 DNA reads TGTGCCAGCAGCTTGCCCTGGGGGACTGAAGCTTTCTTT. Amino acid sequence: CASSLPWGTEAFF.